The 29 T cell receptor beta chains below come from one sample, sequenced in a study of post-analysis software for immune sequencing data. Study-level findings and limits: Included in a set of 5 or 6 TRBV segments more frequent in patients than controls were TRBV5-6, TRBV5-1 and TRBV20-1.

The authors incorporated unique molecular identifiers into the TCR beta cDNA libraries. TCRdb recomputed calls from the PCR reads with MiXCR, one row per CDR3 protein. The repertoire has 350,000 to 450,000 distinct CDR3 sequences, 39% of them found once; the top ten carry approximately 7.1%. Their target antigens are unknown. The sample consisted of blood. The source of these receptors is a girl aged 2 to 9 with multiple sclerosis.

The gene calls are TRBV7-3 and TRBJ2-6; D possibly corresponds to TRBD2 (5 bases). This CDR3 is 16 amino acids long. Germline V gene sequence: CDR1 SGHTA, CDR2 FQGTGA. V lost 5 bases and J lost 0, with 11 bases in between. The CDR3 loop reads CASSPGRISGANVLTF. The CDR3 coding sequence is TGTGCCAGCAGCCCGGGGAGAATCTCTGGGGCCAACGTCCTGACTTTC.

The chain joins TRBV30 to TRBJ1-1, with 7 bases fitting TRBD1. Germline lookup yields CDR1 GTSNPN and CDR2 SVGIG (reference sequence). This CDR3 has 11 residues. V lost 5 bases, J lost 11 bases, and 8 bases stayed unmatched. CDR3 coding DNA: TGTGCCTGGGGAGGGACAGAGCGCGCTTTCTTT. Its translation: CAWGGTERAFF.

This clonotype was seen repeatedly, ten times or more. J is TRBJ2-4 and V is TRBV20-1, with D tentatively TRBD2 (6 bases). V lost 0 bases to trimming and J lost 8 bases, with 20 bases between them. The CDR3 is made up of 16 amino acids. Germline V CDR1 and CDR2: DFQATT, SNEGSKA (reference sequence). The CDR3 here is CSARDMGVAGSDIQYF. For the CDR3, the DNA is TGCAGTGCTAGAGATATGGGCGTCGCGGGATCGGACATTCAGTACTTC.

This clonotype came up a few times. V and J are TRBV24-1 and TRBJ1-1; D remains ambiguous. The V gene lost 3 bases and the J gene lost 2 bases, with 12 bases spanning the gap. The CDR3 totals 15 residues. The V gene's germline CDR1 is KGHDR and CDR2 SFDVKD. The DNA for the CDR3 is TGTGCCACCAGTGATGCCCAAGGGTTAAACACTGAAGCTTTCTTT. Amino acids: CATSDAQGLNTEAFF.

The J gene is TRBJ2-7, the V gene TRBV20-1, with D uncertain. Germline V CDR1 and CDR2: DFQATT, SNEGSKA (reference sequence). V lost 5 bases, J lost 2 bases, and 13 bases lay in between. This CDR3 region has 13 residues. The CDR3 DNA follows: TGCAGTGCTTTCCCCGACATCACCTACGAGCAGTACTTC. It yields the protein CSAFPDITYEQYF.

This CDR3 reads CASSQARVAGGPSYEQYF. The CDR3 coding sequence is TGTGCCAGCAGCCAAGCAAGAGTAGCGGGAGGGCCCTCCTACGAGCAGTACTTC. The chain has TRBV14 and TRBJ2-7; 11 bases align to TRBD2. Germline-derived CDR1 and CDR2 are SGHDN and FVKESK. The CDR3 consists of 18 residues. V was clipped by 1 base and J by 0 bases; unmatched bases: 8.

The V call is TRBV7-9, the J call TRBJ2-3; 11 bases match TRBD2. The V and J ends lost 5 bases and 2 bases, in that order; junction bases with no gene match: 9. The CDR3 has 17 amino acids. Per the germline V gene, CDR1 is SEHNR and CDR2 is FQNEAQ (reference sequence). The CDR3 protein is CASSPRLAGLDTDTQYF. CDR3 DNA: TGTGCCAGCAGCCCCCGACTAGCGGGACTGGACACAGATACGCAGTATTTT. The full variable domain, in which reference TRBV7-9 and TRBJ2-3 provide the parts outside the CDR3, is DTGVSQNPRHKITKRGQNVTFRCDPISEHNRLYWYRQTLGQGPEFLTYFQNEAQLEKSRLLSDRFSAERPKGSFSTLEIQRTEQGDSAMYLCASSPRLAGLDTDTQYFGPGTRLTVL.

The chain has TRBV29-1 and TRBJ2-1; 9 bases match TRBD1. Trimming at V came to 0 bases and at J to 4 bases, leaving 7 bases not matched to a gene. The germline V gene encodes CDR1 SQVTM and CDR2 ANQGSEA. CDR3 length equals 16 residues. CDR3 protein: CSVEDFGQGIYNEQFF. The CDR3 DNA reads as TGCAGCGTTGAAGATTTCGGACAGGGGATATACAATGAGCAGTTCTTC.

As for this clonotype: The junction does not match germline at one end; this may be a read error. The chain is built from TRBV29-1 and TRBJ1-2; no definite D call. This CDR3 comprises 11 residues. Germline V gives CDR1 SQVTM, CDR2 ANQGSEA. The DNA for the CDR3 is TGCAGCGTTGATTCCGCCTATGGCTGCACCTTC. Translating it yields CSVDSAYGCTF.

The chain combines TRBV2 with TRBJ1-2; 10 bases are shared with TRBD1. Looked up from germline, CDR1 is SNHLY and CDR2 is FYNNEI. CDR3 length: 16 residues. V shed 5 bases, J shed 5 bases, and the junction held 11 bases outside the gene matches. The CDR3 spells CASSFGSVGQGYGYTF. The CDR3 DNA is TGTGCCAGCAGTTTCGGGTCCGTGGGACAGGGGTATGGCTACACCTTC. Full variable domain (remainder filled in from reference TRBV2 and TRBJ1-2): EPEVTQTPSHQVTQMGQEVILRCVPISNHLYFYWYRQILGQKVEFLVSFYNNEISEKSEIFDDQFSVERPDGSNFTLKIRSTKLEDSAMYFCASSFGSVGQGYGYTFGSGTRLTVV.

This clonotype was seen ten or more times. The genes are TRBV9 and TRBJ1-2; D unresolved. The CDR3 length is 11 residues. Germline V gives CDR1 SGDLS, CDR2 YYNGEE. Trimming shortened V by 6 bases and J by 8 bases, and 11 bases separated the two germline ends. The CDR3 is CASTGGPGYTF. The CDR3 DNA reads TGTGCCAGCACAGGCGGTCCGGGCTACACCTTC.

Regarding this clonotype: The junction differs from germline at one of its ends, possibly a read error. The gene calls are TRBV7-2 and TRBJ2-5; D is perhaps TRBD1 (6 bases). CDR3 length: 12 residues. The V gene's germline CDR1 is SGHTA and CDR2 FQGNSA. CDR3 nucleotide sequence: TGTGTCAGCAGCTTGACAGGAGAGACCCAGTACTTC. This translates into CVSSLTGETQYF.

This clonotype was seen only a few times. The rearrangement uses TRBV9 and TRBJ2-1; 14 bases map to TRBD2. From germline, CDR1 is SGDLS and CDR2 YYNGEE. The CDR3 sequence is 22 residues long. The V gene end was trimmed by 0 bases and the J gene end by 4 bases; junction bases not matched to a gene: 18. The CDR3 loop is CASSVGSQGSLGLAGDYNEQFF. DNA for the CDR3: TGTGCCAGCAGCGTAGGCAGTCAGGGCAGCCTGGGACTAGCGGGGGATTACAATGAGCAGTTCTTC.

The chain has TRBV6-5 and TRBJ1-1, with D maybe TRBD1 (5 bases). The V and J ends lost 5 bases and 11 bases respectively, with 15 bases between them. This CDR3 has 12 amino acids. CDR1 is MNHEY and CDR2 is SVGAGI in the germline V gene. CDR3 sequence: CASSDNQGRAFF. The CDR3 nucleotides are TGTGCCAGCAGTGACAATCAGGGTCGGGCTTTCTTT.

The chain employs TRBV29-1 and TRBJ2-6, with unresolved D. V lost 5 bases and J lost 0, with 11 bases in between. The germline V gene encodes CDR1 SQVTM and CDR2 ANQGSEA. CDR3 length equals 15 residues. CDR3 DNA: TGCAGCGTTACTGACGCCCGCTCTGGGGCCAACGTCCTGACTTTC. Amino acid sequence: CSVTDARSGANVLTF.

The sample holds a few counts of this clonotype. The chain recombines TRBV7-2 with TRBJ2-7, with D unclear. CDR3 length: 13 residues. Trimming removed 4 bases at V and 2 bases at J, with 9 bases between. Germline CDR1 reads SGHTA; CDR2 reads FQGNSA. The CDR3 DNA reads as TGTGCCAGCAGCTCGGAGTTCCCCTACGAGCAGTACTTC. Translating gives CASSSEFPYEQYF. Complete variable domain (other parts from reference TRBV7-2 and TRBJ2-7): GAGVSQSPSNKVTEKGKDVELRCDPISGHTALYWYRQSLGQGLEFLIYFQGNSAPDKSGLPSDRFSAERTGGSVSTLTIQRTQQEDSAVYLCASSSEFPYEQYFGPGTRLTVT.

The V call is TRBV15, the J call TRBJ2-5; 8 bases align to TRBD2. J lost 7 bases, V lost 5 bases, and 12 bases had no gene match. Germline CDR1 is LNHNV and CDR2 is YYDKDF (reference sequence). The CDR3 covers 15 residues. The CDR3 here is CATSSGPGRGGTQYF. The CDR3 nucleotides are TGTGCCACCAGCTCGGGTCCGGGACGGGGGGGGACCCAGTACTTC.

This chain uses TRBV6-5 with TRBJ2-4, with a possible D match to TRBD1 (6 bases). The J call is doubtful: the DNA matches TRBJ2-7 better. The CDR3 has 13 amino acids. CDR1 is MNHEY, CDR2 SVGAGI, per germline. The CDR3 bases are TGTGCCAGCACAATTGATGGGGGCGTCGAGCAGTACTTC. It translates to CASTIDGGVEQYF.

The chain couples TRBV12-3 or TRBV12-4 to TRBJ2-3; D call uncertain. V was clipped by 5 bases and J by 1 base, with 22 bases between them. The CDR3 loop spans 18 amino acids. CDR3 in amino acids: CASSDGRLANARTDTQYF. CDR3 nucleotide sequence: TGTGCCAGCAGTGACGGTCGTTTAGCAAACGCACGCACAGATACGCAGTATTTT.

In this sample, this clonotype turned up a few times. The CDR3 is CGTAGQLEQYF. The CDR3 region has the DNA TGTGGCACCGCGGGACAACTTGAGCAGTACTTC. This sequence joins TRBV28 and TRBJ2-5; D may be TRBD1 or TRBD2 (6 bases each). From germline, CDR1 is MDHEN and CDR2 SYDVKM. The CDR3 extends over 11 amino acids.

This chain joins TRBV6-2 or TRBV6-3 and TRBJ2-1; TRBD2 aligns across 7 bases. The germline gives CDR1 MNHEY, CDR2 SVGEGT. This CDR3 has 15 residues. The trim removed 4 bases at V and 7 bases at J, leaving 10 bases unmatched. This CDR3 is CASSFSGSGGNEQFF. Here the CDR3 DNA reads TGTGCCAGCAGTTTTAGCGGGTCCGGAGGTAATGAGCAGTTCTTC.

This clonotype was counted a few times. The chain has TRBV6-6 and TRBJ2-1; no clear D gene. Germline V gives CDR1 MNHNY, CDR2 SVGAGI (reference sequence). This CDR3 region has 15 residues. The V end was cut by 5 bases, the J end by 9 bases, with 20 bases between. CDR3 DNA sequence: TGTGCCAGCAGTGACCGGGTCCGAAGGCTCGCTGAGCAGTTCTTC. This encodes CASSDRVRRLAEQFF.

This clonotype was seen more than once but under ten times. The germline gene is not matched at one end of the junction; a read error may be the cause. J is TRBJ2-1 and V is TRBV6-5; D remains ambiguous. Germline lookup yields CDR1 MNHEY and CDR2 SVGAGI. The CDR3 is 16 residues long. For the CDR3, the DNA is TGTGCCAGCAGTTGGAGAACGACAAACTCCTACGATGAGCAGTTCTTC. Its translation: CASSWRTTNSYDEQFF.

This clonotype was detected only a few times. This sequence joins TRBV6-5 and TRBJ1-6; D gene unclear. This CDR3 comprises 16 residues. The V gene lost 6 bases and the J gene lost 4 bases, with 16 bases spanning the gap. The germline gives CDR1 MNHEY, CDR2 SVGAGI. The DNA of the CDR3 is TGTGCCAGCAGATCGGAAGGAGGGAGATATAATTCACCCCTCCACTTT. Translated: CASRSEGGRYNSPLHF.

The V and J genes are TRBV7-2 and TRBJ1-4; D not certain. The ends were cut back, 5 bases at V and 4 bases at J, with 11 bases in the middle. Germline V gives CDR1 SGHTA, CDR2 FQGNSA. The CDR3 covers 14 residues. CDR3 sequence reads: CASSPNSVNEKLFF. CDR3 bases: TGTGCCAGCAGCCCCAATTCAGTTAATGAAAAACTGTTTTTT.

The rearrangement uses TRBV28 and TRBJ1-2; 8 bases are shared with TRBD1. Unmatched junction bases numbered 5, after V lost 3 bases and J lost 2 bases. Germline assignment: CDR1 MDHEN and CDR2 SYDVKM. This CDR3 spans 15 amino acids. CDR3 protein: CASSFRTGPNYGYTF. CDR3 nucleotide sequence: TGTGCCAGCAGTTTTCGGACAGGGCCGAACTATGGCTACACCTTC.

This clonotype has just a few counts. This rearrangement joins TRBV5-1 to TRBJ2-1; 7 nucleotides line up with TRBD1. From germline, CDR1 is SGHRS and CDR2 YFSETQ. The CDR3 covers 16 residues. With 0 bases clipped from V and 7 bases from J, the junction kept 10 bases outside the gene matches. CDR3 coding DNA: TGCGCCAGCAGCTTGGGACCAGACAGGGTGCTTAATGAGCAGTTCTTC. Its translation is CASSLGPDRVLNEQFF.

The V call is TRBV15, the J call TRBJ2-7, with a tentative D call TRBD1 (5 bases). CDR1 is LNHNV, CDR2 YYDKDF, per germline (reference sequence). V shed 6 bases and J shed 5 bases, with 17 bases lying between them. The CDR3 is 14 amino acids. CDR3 DNA: TGTGCCACCAGTCAGGGTTATGAGTCGGACGAGCAGTACTTC. Amino acid sequence: CATSQGYESDEQYF.

The chain has TRBV5-1 and TRBJ2-1; 10 positions match TRBD2. V was pared by 0 bases and J by 7 bases, with 7 bases of the junction left unmatched. CDR1 and CDR2 from the germline V gene are SGHRS and YFSETQ. The CDR3 is 16 residues long. The CDR3 coding sequence is TGCGCCAGCAGCTTGGGCCTAGCGGGAGTGAATAATGAGCAGTTCTTC. Protein product: CASSLGLAGVNNEQFF.